The 18 T cell receptor beta chains below all came from one sample that was sequenced in a study of post-analysis software for immune sequencing data. Sequencing libraries made from TCR beta cDNA carried unique molecular identifiers. Via MiXCR, TCRdb re-called the PCR reads, giving one row per CDR3 protein. This sample yields 350,000 to 450,000 distinct CDR3 sequences, of which 30% to 45% are seen a single time; 6.5% to 8% belongs to the top ten. Antigens of these TCRs are unknown. Findings and limits, study-wide: Four to six TRBV segments were more frequent in patients than controls; TRBV5-6, TRBV5-1 and TRBV20-1 belonged to this group.

Specimen: blood. These receptors were taken from a girl aged 2 to 10 with multiple sclerosis.

The rearrangement joins TRBV5-1 to TRBJ1-1, with D perhaps TRBD1 (5 bases). The CDR3 totals 15 residues. CDR1 is SGHRS, CDR2 YFSETQ, per germline. V lost 0 bases to trimming and J lost 4 bases, with 13 bases between them. The CDR3 DNA follows: TGCGCCAGCAGCTTGGAAGGGGTTGGGAGCACTGAAGCTTTCTTT. Protein sequence: CASSLEGVGSTEAFF.

The genes are TRBV10-3 and TRBJ2-7, with D perhaps matching TRBD1 (6 bases). The CDR3 runs to 16 residues. V lost 2 bases to trimming and J lost 0 bases, with 14 bases between them. Germline CDR1 reads ENHRY; CDR2 reads SYGVKD. The CDR3 region has the DNA TGTGCCATCAGTGAGGCCTGGGACAACCCCTCCTACGAGCAGTACTTC. Protein product: CAISEAWDNPSYEQYF.

V and J are TRBV29-1 and TRBJ1-5; 10 bases match TRBD1. V lost 6 bases, J lost 3 bases, and 5 bases stayed unmatched. This CDR3 is built from 14 residues. The germline V gene encodes CDR1 SQVTM and CDR2 ANQGSEA. CDR3 loop: CSVAGTGVNQPQHF. CDR3 DNA sequence: TGCAGCGTCGCCGGGACAGGGGTCAATCAGCCCCAGCATTTT.

The CDR3 protein is CASKEFYNEQFF. The CDR3 DNA reads as TGTGCCAGCAAGGAGTTCTACAATGAGCAGTTCTTC. This chain uses TRBV6-2 or TRBV6-3 with TRBJ2-1; D unclear. The CDR3 has 12 amino acids. Deletions cut 7 bases from V and 3 bases from J, with 7 bases between. Germline assignment: CDR1 MNHEY and CDR2 SVGEGT.

The chain is built from TRBV28 and TRBJ2-7, with 7 positions matching TRBD2. The germline CDR1 and CDR2 sequences are MDHEN and SYDVKM. CDR3 length equals 16 residues. J gave up 2 bases and V 2 bases, and 9 bases lay outside the gene matches. The CDR3 sequence: CASSLAPGGGTYEQYF. The CDR3 coding sequence is TGTGCCAGCAGTTTAGCCCCCGGGGGAGGGACCTACGAGCAGTACTTC.

The chain recombines TRBV24-1 with TRBJ2-1; 14 bases fit TRBD2. The CDR3 has 15 amino acids. V dropped 4 bases and J dropped 10; count of bases not matched to a gene: 5. In germline, CDR1 is KGHDR, CDR2 SFDVKD. CDR3 nucleotides: TGTGCCACCAGTGACCCGACTAGCGGGGGGGACGAGCAGTTCTTC. Encoded protein: CATSDPTSGGDEQFF.

The CDR3 nucleotides read TGTGCCAGCAGCTTAAGACAGGGTTCTAACTATGGCTACACCTTC. Translation gives CASSLRQGSNYGYTF. V usage is TRBV12-3 or TRBV12-4 and J usage is TRBJ1-2; TRBD1 matches at 7 bases. CDR3 length equals 15 residues. V was pared by 6 bases and J by 0 bases, with 7 bases of the junction left unmatched.

The chain combines TRBV6-2 or TRBV6-3 with TRBJ2-2; 7 bases fit TRBD1. Germline CDR1 is MNHEY and CDR2 is SVGEGT. This CDR3 is 15 amino acids long. V lost 5 bases and J lost 7; bases outside the gene matches: 10. The CDR3 spells CASSLRDRGIGELFF. For the CDR3, the DNA is TGTGCCAGCAGTCTTCGGGACAGAGGGATCGGGGAGCTGTTTTTT.

V and J are TRBV6-5 and TRBJ2-1; 8 bases are a match to TRBD1. J was trimmed by 9 bases and V by 7 bases; bases with no gene match: 14. Looked up from germline, CDR1 is MNHEY and CDR2 is SVGAGI. The CDR3 has 15 amino acids. The CDR3 DNA sequence: TGTGCCAGCATTCACTCGAGGACAGGGAACATTGAGCAGTTCTTC. Its protein is CASIHSRTGNIEQFF.

The table lists this clonotype with a few counts. This rearrangement joins TRBV28 to TRBJ1-4; TRBD1 agrees at 8 bases. Germline V CDR1 and CDR2: MDHEN, SYDVKM. The trim removed 6 bases at V and 8 bases at J, leaving 11 bases unmatched. The CDR3 covers 15 residues. In DNA, the CDR3 is TGTGCCAGCAGCTCCCGAGGGACAGGAGGCGAAAAACTGTTTTTT. Protein product: CASSSRGTGGEKLFF.

In this sample, this clonotype turned up a few times. The chain recombines TRBV9 with TRBJ2-7; TRBD2 might be the D (5 bases). The germline V gene encodes CDR1 SGDLS and CDR2 YYNGEE. V lost 4 bases, J lost 0 bases, and 17 bases lay in between. The CDR3 covers 16 residues. CDR3 DNA: TGTGCCAGCAGCCCCCGTGAGGGCTGGGGCTCCTACGAGCAGTACTTC. Translated: CASSPREGWGSYEQYF.

The sample holds a few counts of this clonotype. The rearrangement links TRBV5-6 to TRBJ2-5; 11 bases are a match to TRBD1. The CDR3 sequence is 14 residues long. The V and J ends lost 4 bases and 11 bases, in that order; junction bases with no gene match: 10. Looked up from germline, CDR1 is SGHDT and CDR2 is YYEEEE. In nucleotides, the CDR3 is TGTGCCAGCAGCGGAGGGACAGGGGGTCGACGACAGTACTTC. This gives the protein CASSGGTGGRRQYF.

The chain has TRBV6-6 and TRBJ1-2; possible D gene TRBD1, 5 bases. This CDR3 spans 12 amino acids. V was shortened by 10 bases and J by 3 bases, with 12 bases between the two germline ends. Looked up from germline, CDR1 is MNHNY and CDR2 is SVGAGI (reference sequence). The CDR3 DNA is TGTGCCACCCAGACGACAGACTATGGCTACACCTTC. Translating it yields CATQTTDYGYTF.

As concerns this clonotype: A read error may produce the germline difference seen at one junction end. The rearrangement links TRBV6-6 to TRBJ2-1; 10 bases line up with TRBD2. CDR3 length: 16 residues. Germline CDR1 and CDR2: MNHNY and SVGAGI (reference sequence). The CDR3 DNA sequence: TGTGCCAGCAGTTTCTCGGGACTAGCGAACAACAATGGGCAGTTCTTC. Translation: CASSFSGLANNNGQFF.

The CDR3 region is CASRERRDRLGRSYNSPLHF. The CDR3, as DNA: TGTGCCAGCAGGGAGCGCCGGGACAGATTAGGACGCTCCTATAATTCACCCCTCCACTTT. The genes are TRBV27 and TRBJ1-6; 7 positions match TRBD1. The CDR3 has 20 residues. Looked up from germline, CDR1 is MNHEY and CDR2 is SMNVEV (reference sequence). V shed 6 bases and J 0 bases; nucleotides not matched to a gene: 17.

This clonotype appeared a few times. The chain couples TRBV9 to TRBJ1-6; the D is unclear. The CDR3 is 18 residues long. Germline V gene sequence: CDR1 SGDLS, CDR2 YYNGEE. Trimming left V 0 bases short and J 8 bases short, with 21 bases between. The CDR3 nucleotides are TGTGCCAGCAGCGTAGGGGGTCCGCGAGGGTTTCAGGATTCACCCCTCCACTTT. Residues: CASSVGGPRGFQDSPLHF.

The V and J genes are TRBV2 and TRBJ2-1; D possibly corresponds to TRBD1 (6 bases). The CDR3 covers 16 residues. CDR1 and CDR2 from the germline V gene are SNHLY and FYNNEI. With 5 bases removed from V and 8 bases from J, the gap between germline ends came to 22 bases. Here the CDR3 DNA reads TGTGCCAGCAGTCCGCTGGAAGCTTGGGACACGGATGAGCAGTTCTTC. Translation gives CASSPLEAWDTDEQFF.

The table lists this clonotype with a few counts. This chain links TRBV6-5 with TRBJ2-1; D gene ambiguous. The CDR3 runs 15 residues. Germline CDR1 is MNHEY and CDR2 is SVGAGI. The V and J ends lost 0 bases and 6 bases respectively, with 12 bases between them. CDR3 amino acids: CASSYSIRTTNEQFF. DNA of the CDR3: TGTGCCAGCAGTTACTCGATCAGGACCACCAATGAGCAGTTCTTC.